Presented here are 21 T cell receptor beta chains from one specimen sequenced in a study of cytomegalovirus exposure and HLA in healthy donors. It was with 60 Vbeta and 13 Jbeta primers that the PCR ran. The table came from immunoSEQ multiplex PCR; TCRdb's copy has only in-frame clones and leaves some out. The sample includes approximately 180,000 clones, 79% of them seen just once. Sequenced input: PBMCs. These receptors all stem from a woman aged 45-65 years in good health and CMV-seronegative.

The rearrangement links TRBV7-2 to TRBJ1-2; D not certain. Trimming removed 5 bases at V and 13 bases at J, with 17 bases between. The germline V gene has CDR1 SGHTA and CDR2 FQGNSA. The CDR3 extends over 12 amino acids. The CDR3 is CASSLPAGFCTF. CDR3 DNA sequence: TGTGCCAGCAGCCTGCCGGCAGGATTCTGCACCTTC.

This clone has just a few counts. V usage is TRBV6-5 and J usage is TRBJ2-2, with D possibly TRBD1 on 7 matching bases. V was trimmed by 0 bases and J by 4 bases, leaving 12 bases between them. Looked up from germline, CDR1 is MNHEY and CDR2 is SVGAGI. The CDR3 runs to 16 residues. The CDR3 loop is CASSYSRDRSTGELFF. CDR3 sequence (DNA): TGTGCCAGCAGTTACTCGCGGGACAGATCCACCGGGGAGCTGTTTTTT.

The rearrangement links TRBV19 to TRBJ1-6, with D unclear. Germline values: CDR1 LNHDA, CDR2 SQIVND (reference sequence). The CDR3 consists of 18 residues. Trimming removed 7 bases from V and 0 bases from J, with 19 bases in between. CDR3: CASTPRAGGGSYNSPLHF. The CDR3 nucleotides are TGTGCCAGTACCCCGAGGGCCGGCGGCGGCTCCTATAATTCACCCCTCCACTTT.

The V and J genes are TRBV6-4 and TRBJ2-2; tentative D call: TRBD2 (6 bases). The ends were cut back, 4 bases at V and 5 bases at J, with 8 bases in the middle. Looked up from germline, CDR1 is MRHNA and CDR2 is SNTAGT. The CDR3 contains 13 residues. This CDR3 reads CASSAGGTGELFF. CDR3 in DNA: TGTGCCAGCAGTGCCGGAGGGACCGGGGAGCTGTTTTTT.

The V and J genes are TRBV18 and TRBJ2-2, with 7 bases matching TRBD1. V shed 6 bases and J 1 base; nucleotides not matched to a gene: 5. The CDR3 spans 15 residues. CDR1 and CDR2 from the germline V gene are KGHSH and LQKENI. The CDR3 loop is CASSPTGQNTGELFF. The CDR3 nucleotides read TGTGCCAGCTCGCCGACAGGGCAGAACACCGGGGAGCTGTTTTTT.

DNA of the CDR3: TGTGCCAGCAGCAGGAGCGGGAGTCGGAATGAGCAGTTCTTC. Amino acids: CASSRSGSRNEQFF. The V call is TRBV11-1, the J call TRBJ2-1; 8 positions match TRBD2. CDR1 is SGHAT and CDR2 is FQDESV in the germline V gene (reference sequence). The CDR3 spans 14 residues. The V segment lost 5 bases and the J segment 7 bases; nucleotides outside the gene matches: 7.

The rearrangement links TRBV5-1 to TRBJ2-7, with 7 nucleotides matching TRBD1. The CDR3 is 12 residues long. The germline V gene has CDR1 SGHRS and CDR2 YFSETQ. The V gene end was trimmed by 4 bases and the J gene end by 2 bases; junction bases not matched to a gene: 0. This chain's CDR3 is CASSTGAYEQYF. The CDR3 nucleotides read TGCGCCAGCAGCACAGGGGCCTACGAGCAGTACTTC. Full variable domain (remainder filled in from reference TRBV5-1 and TRBJ2-7): KAGVTQTPRYLIKTRGQQVTLSCSPISGHRSVSWYQQTPGQGLQFLFEYFSETQRNKGNFPGRFSGRQFSNSRSEMNVSTLELGDSALYLCASSTGAYEQYFGPGTRLTVT.

The J gene is TRBJ2-7, the V gene TRBV12-5; 9 bases are shared with TRBD1. The V segment lost 1 base and the J segment 6 bases; nucleotides outside the gene matches: 16. CDR1 and CDR2 (germline): LGHNT, FRNRAP. CDR3 size: 18 residues. The CDR3 coding sequence is TGTGCTAGTGGTTTGGCCTCCGGGACAGGGTGGGGATTTGGCGAGCAGTACTTC. This sequence encodes CASGLASGTGWGFGEQYF.

The chain combines TRBV9 with TRBJ2-1, with 7 bases lining up with TRBD2. V lost 4 bases and J lost 6; bases outside the gene matches: 10. Germline CDR1 is SGDLS and CDR2 is YYNGEE. The CDR3 contains 15 residues. This CDR3 is CASSPVRLAGNEQFF. CDR3 DNA: TGTGCCAGCAGCCCCGTACGACTAGCAGGCAATGAGCAGTTCTTC.

This clone was picked up one time. The chain has TRBV6-1 and TRBJ1-1; D gene unclear. V gave up 8 bases and J gave up 5 bases, with 18 bases separating them. The germline gives CDR1 MNHNS, CDR2 SASEGT. There are 14 residues in the CDR3. The chain's CDR3 is CASGQRGPGTEAFF. For the CDR3, the DNA is TGTGCCAGCGGCCAAAGAGGGCCGGGGACTGAAGCTTTCTTT.

A few counts support this clone. The V call is TRBV19, the J call TRBJ1-5; D remains ambiguous. CDR3 size: 14 residues. Deletions cut 5 bases from V and 2 bases from J, with 10 bases between. The germline gives CDR1 LNHDA, CDR2 SQIVND (reference sequence). CDR3 loop: CASSPPQGNQPQHF. CDR3 sequence (DNA): TGTGCCAGTAGTCCCCCTCAGGGCAATCAGCCCCAGCATTTT.

The gene calls are TRBV5-1 and TRBJ2-5; no clear D. The DNA end is a closer match to TRBJ2-7, so the J assignment may be wrong. The CDR3 covers 13 residues. The V gene's germline CDR1 is SGHRS and CDR2 YFSETQ. The CDR3, as DNA: TGCGCCAGCAGCTTGGGAGTCCCCTACGAGCAGTACTTC. This encodes CASSLGVPYEQYF.

This clone was found once. The DNA for the CDR3 is TGTGCCACCAGCAGCGACAGGGGGCCATCAGATACGCAGTATTTT. Its protein is CATSSDRGPSDTQYF. This chain joins TRBV15 and TRBJ2-3; 10 bases line up with TRBD1. This CDR3 is built from 15 residues. Germline CDR1 is LNHNV and CDR2 is YYDKDF (reference sequence). V lost 3 bases and J lost 4; bases outside the gene matches: 4. Looking up the rest from reference TRBV15 and TRBJ2-3 gives the full variable domain: DAMVIQNPRYQVTQFGKPVTLSCSQTLNHNVMYWYQQKSSQAPKLLFHYYDKDFNNEADTPDNFQSRRPNTSFCFLDIRSPGLGDTAMYLCATSSDRGPSDTQYFGPGTRLTVL.

This chain links TRBV5-1 with TRBJ1-4; tentative D call: TRBD1 (5 bases). Germline V gene lookup returns CDR1 SGHRS and CDR2 YFSETQ. With 0 bases removed from V and 2 bases from J, the gap between germline ends came to 11 bases. The CDR3 has 16 amino acids. This CDR3 reads CASSLGHAGTNEKLFF. The CDR3, as DNA: TGCGCCAGCAGCTTGGGGCATGCAGGGACTAATGAAAAACTGTTTTTT.

As to this clone: Other DNA sequences in the sample encode the same CDR3. The chain is built from TRBV4-3 and TRBJ2-1; 7 bases agree with TRBD1. The CDR3 is 14 amino acids. Germline values: CDR1 LGHNA, CDR2 YSLEER. J lost 6 bases, V lost 0 bases, and 2 bases had no gene match. CDR3 residues: CASSQETGRNEQFF. The CDR3 region has the DNA TGCGCCAGCAGCCAAGAGACAGGGCGCAATGAGCAGTTCTTC.

This clone was counted a few times. The V and J genes are TRBV6-5 and TRBJ1-1; 7 bases match TRBD1. CDR1 and CDR2 from the germline V gene are MNHEY and SVGAGI. The CDR3 loop spans 15 amino acids. J was trimmed by 3 bases and V by 5 bases; bases with no gene match: 9. CDR3 amino acids: CASSHRQQGYTEAFF. In nucleotides, the CDR3 is TGTGCCAGCAGTCATAGACAACAGGGGTACACTGAAGCTTTCTTT.

The chain has TRBV27 and TRBJ2-7, with D possibly TRBD1 on 6 matching bases. The germline V gene has CDR1 MNHEY and CDR2 SMNVEV (reference sequence). V lost 0 bases and J 3 bases, leaving 9 bases between the germline ends. This CDR3 is 14 amino acids long. DNA of the CDR3: TGTGCCAGCAGTTTATCGCCAGGGGTCTACGAGCAGTACTTC. It encodes CASSLSPGVYEQYF.

This sequence joins TRBV5-1 and TRBJ2-5, with 8 positions matching TRBD1. V trimming: 5 bases; J trimming: 6 bases; junction bases outside the gene matches: 12. In germline, CDR1 is SGHRS, CDR2 YFSETQ. The CDR3 length is 15 residues. CDR3 in DNA: TGCGCCAGCAGTGACTCAGGGGGCGCGGGGAAGACCCAGTACTTC. This gives the protein CASSDSGGAGKTQYF.

The genes are TRBV7-2 and TRBJ2-7, with TRBD2 identical over 11 bases. The CDR3 has 12 amino acids. V lost 5 bases and J lost 12; bases outside the gene matches: 6. Germline V gene data show CDR1 as SGHTA and CDR2 as FQGNSA. Here the CDR3 DNA reads TGTGCCAGCAGCATACTAGCGGGAGTCCCGTACTTC. Translated, it gives CASSILAGVPYF.

The rearrangement joins TRBV7-9 to TRBJ1-1; no reliable D call. Germline V gene data show CDR1 as SEHNR and CDR2 as FQNEAQ (reference sequence). V dropped 5 bases and J dropped 1 base, with 8 bases sitting between them. This CDR3 region has 13 residues. The CDR3 DNA sequence: TGTGCCAGCAGCCACGGTCGGAACACTGAAGCTTTCTTT. Its translation is CASSHGRNTEAFF.

The gene calls are TRBV7-2 and TRBJ2-1, with 8 bases matching TRBD2. The J segment lost 8 bases and the V segment lost 6 bases, leaving 12 bases of the junction unmatched. Germline CDR1 and CDR2: SGHTA and FQGNSA. The CDR3 is 15 amino acids. CDR3 protein: CASRYSGTPMDEQFF. The CDR3 nucleotides read TGTGCCAGCAGATATAGCGGGACCCCTATGGATGAGCAGTTCTTC.